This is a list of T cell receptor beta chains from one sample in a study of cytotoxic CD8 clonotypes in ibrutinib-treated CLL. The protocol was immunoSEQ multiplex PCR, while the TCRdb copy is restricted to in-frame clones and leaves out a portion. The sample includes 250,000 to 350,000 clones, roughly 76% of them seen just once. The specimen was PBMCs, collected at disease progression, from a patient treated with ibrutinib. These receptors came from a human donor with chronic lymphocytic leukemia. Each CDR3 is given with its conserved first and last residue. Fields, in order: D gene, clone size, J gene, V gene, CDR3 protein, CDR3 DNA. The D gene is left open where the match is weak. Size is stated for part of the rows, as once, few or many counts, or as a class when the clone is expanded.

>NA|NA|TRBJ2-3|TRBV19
CASSIVRGRHTDTQYF
TGTGCCAGTAGTATAGTCCGGGGCAGACACACAGATACGCAGTATTTT
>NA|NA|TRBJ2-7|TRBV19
CASSISLVSSFASYEQYF
TGTGCCAGTAGTATCTCCCTAGTTAGTAGCTTCGCCTCCTACGAGCAGTACTTC
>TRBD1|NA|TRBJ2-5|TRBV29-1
CSVAQGVQKTQYF
TGCAGCGTTGCTCAGGGGGTCCAAAAGACCCAGTACTTC
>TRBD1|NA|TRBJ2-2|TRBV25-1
CASRTGAGTGELFF
TGTGCCAGCAGGACAGGGGCGGGCACCGGGGAGCTGTTTTTT
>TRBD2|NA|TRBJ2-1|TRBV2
CASILSGAANEQFF
TGTGCCAGCATACTTAGCGGGGCCGCGAACGAGCAGTTCTTC
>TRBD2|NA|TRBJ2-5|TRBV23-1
CASSQLLAGGPFVETQYF
TGCGCCAGCAGTCAACTATTAGCGGGAGGGCCTTTTGTCGAGACCCAGTACTTC
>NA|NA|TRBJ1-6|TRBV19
CASKGPNSPLHF
TGTGCCAGTAAAGGACCTAATTCACCCCTCCACTTT
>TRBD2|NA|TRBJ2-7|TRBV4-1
CASSQAGLASYEQYF
TGCGCCAGCAGCCAAGCGGGACTAGCGAGCTACGAGCAGTACTTC
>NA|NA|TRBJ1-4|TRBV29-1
CSVLQGRNEKLFF
TGCAGCGTCCTACAGGGCCGAAATGAAAAACTGTTTTTT
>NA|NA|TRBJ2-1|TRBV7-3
CASSYTGSSYNEQFF
TGTGCCAGCAGCTACACAGGGAGCTCCTACAATGAGCAGTTCTTC
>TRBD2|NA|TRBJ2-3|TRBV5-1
CASSLDYRSGGSTDTQYF
TGCGCCAGCAGCTTGGACTACCGTAGCGGGGGATCGACGGATACGCAGTATTTT
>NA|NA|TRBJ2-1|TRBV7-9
CASSLDSLVQFF
TGTGCCAGCAGCTTGGACAGCCTCGTGCAGTTCTTC
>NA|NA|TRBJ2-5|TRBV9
CASSVAGKETQYF
TGTGCCAGCAGCGTAGCAGGGAAGGAGACCCAGTACTTC
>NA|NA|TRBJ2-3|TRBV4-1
CASSQELQRQGNTQYF
TGCGCCAGCAGCCAAGAACTCCAACGTCAGGGAAATACGCAGTATTTT
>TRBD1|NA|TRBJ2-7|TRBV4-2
CASSPDGTGKHEQYF
TGTGCCAGCAGCCCAGACGGGACAGGGAAACACGAGCAGTACTTC
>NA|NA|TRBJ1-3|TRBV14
CASSQVRGPSSGNTIYF
TGTGCCAGCAGCCAAGTCCGGGGGCCCAGCTCCGGAAACACCATATATTTT
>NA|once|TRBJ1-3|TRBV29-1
CSVLELGSGNTIYF
TGCAGCGTTTTGGAACTGGGGTCTGGAAACACCATATATTTT
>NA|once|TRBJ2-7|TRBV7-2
CASSSRGVYEQYF
TGTGCCAGCAGCTCCAGGGGGGTGTACGAGCAGTACTTC
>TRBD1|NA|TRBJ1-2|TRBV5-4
CASSSQQGYGYTF
TGTGCCAGCAGCTCACAACAGGGGTATGGCTACACCTTC
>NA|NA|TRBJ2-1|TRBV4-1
CASSQVYNEQFF
TGCGCCAGCAGCCAAGTCTACAATGAGCAGTTCTTC
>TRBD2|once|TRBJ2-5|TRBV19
CASSTSGELTYQETQYF
TGTGCCAGTAGCACTAGCGGGGAATTAACGTACCAAGAGACCCAGTACTTC
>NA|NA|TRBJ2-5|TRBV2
CASSENFQETQYF
TGTGCCAGCAGTGAAAACTTCCAAGAGACCCAGTACTTC
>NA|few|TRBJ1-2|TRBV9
CASSVERTDYYGYTF
TGTGCCAGCAGCGTAGAACGCACAGATTATTATGGCTACACCTTC
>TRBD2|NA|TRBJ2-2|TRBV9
CASSAGLAGLSEELFF
TGTGCCAGCAGCGCAGGACTAGCGGGGCTCTCAGAGGAGCTGTTTTTT
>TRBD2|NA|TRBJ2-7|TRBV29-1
CSVVGLAGIYEQYF
TGCAGCGTTGTGGGGCTAGCGGGCATCTACGAGCAGTACTTC
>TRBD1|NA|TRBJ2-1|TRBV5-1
CASSLRQGGSYNEQFF
TGCGCCAGCAGCTTGAGACAGGGGGGATCATACAATGAGCAGTTCTTC
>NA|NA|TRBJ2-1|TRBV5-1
CASSSQTDANEQFF
TGCGCCAGCAGCTCCCAGACAGACGCTAATGAGCAGTTCTTC
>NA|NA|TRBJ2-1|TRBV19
CASSKDSNNEQFF
TGTGCCAGTAGTAAGGACAGCAACAATGAGCAGTTCTTC
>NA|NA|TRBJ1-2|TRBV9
CASSVGWTANYGYTF
TGTGCCAGCAGCGTAGGGTGGACAGCTAACTATGGCTACACCTTC
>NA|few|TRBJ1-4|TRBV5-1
CASSLAPTGQAEKLFF
TGCGCCAGCAGCTTGGCCCCGACCGGACAAGCGGAAAAACTGTTTTTT
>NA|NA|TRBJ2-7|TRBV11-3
CASSFSEIGEQYF
TGTGCCAGCAGCTTTAGTGAGATCGGGGAGCAGTACTTC
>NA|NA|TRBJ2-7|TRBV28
CASPDRTLSNYEQYF
TGTGCCAGTCCGGACCGGACACTGTCTAACTACGAGCAGTACTTC
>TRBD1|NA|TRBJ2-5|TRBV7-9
CASNKDRGHLETQYF
TGTGCCAGCAATAAGGACAGGGGGCACTTGGAGACCCAGTACTTC
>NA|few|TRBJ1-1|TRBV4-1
CASSQDWGNTEAFF
TGCGCCAGCAGCCAAGATTGGGGGAACACTGAAGCTTTCTTT
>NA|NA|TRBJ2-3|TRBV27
CASSFKTGIWGTDTQYF
TGTGCCAGCAGTTTTAAAACAGGGATTTGGGGCACAGATACGCAGTATTTT
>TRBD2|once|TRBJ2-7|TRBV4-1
CASSQDETSGGVKQYF
TGCGCCAGCAGCCAAGACGAGACTAGCGGGGGGGTGAAGCAGTACTTC
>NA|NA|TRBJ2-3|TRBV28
CASSLRRFSSTDTQYF
TGTGCCAGCAGTTTGAGGCGGTTTAGTAGCACAGATACGCAGTATTTT
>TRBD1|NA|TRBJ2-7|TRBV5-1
CASSRGTGFSYEQYF
TGCGCCAGCAGCCGTGGGACAGGGTTCTCCTACGAGCAGTACTTC
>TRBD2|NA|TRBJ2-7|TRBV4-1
CASSQDRGLAYEQYF
TGCGCCAGCAGCCAAGATCGAGGACTAGCTTACGAGCAGTACTTC
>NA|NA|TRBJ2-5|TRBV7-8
CASSLNREETQYF
TGTGCCAGCAGCTTAAACAGGGAAGAGACCCAGTACTTC
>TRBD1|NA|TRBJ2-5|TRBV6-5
CASSYSGGAETQYF
TGTGCCAGCAGTTATTCAGGGGGAGCCGAGACCCAGTACTTC
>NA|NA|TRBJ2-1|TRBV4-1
CASSQGQQQFF
TGCGCCAGCAGCCAAGGTCAGCAGCAGTTCTTC
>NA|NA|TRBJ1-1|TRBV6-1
CASSEMWRQGAFF
TGTGCCAGCAGTGAAATGTGGAGACAAGGAGCTTTCTTT
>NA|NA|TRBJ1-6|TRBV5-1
CASSLEEGAPLHF
TGCGCCAGCAGCTTGGAGGAGGGGGCACCCCTCCACTTT
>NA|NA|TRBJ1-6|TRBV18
CASSPPSISNSPLHF
TGTGCCAGCTCACCACCGAGCATAAGTAATTCACCCCTCCACTTT
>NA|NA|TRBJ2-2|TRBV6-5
CASLRTVTGELFF
TGTGCCAGCCTCAGGACAGTCACCGGGGAGCTGTTTTTT
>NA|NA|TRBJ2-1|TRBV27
CASSHSMRDGAYNEQFF
TGTGCCAGCAGTCACTCGATGCGGGACGGAGCCTACAATGAGCAGTTCTTC
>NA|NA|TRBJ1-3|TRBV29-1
CSVDVTGSSGNTIYF
TGCAGCGTGGATGTCACAGGGAGCTCTGGAAACACCATATATTTT